A single sample gave rise to the 32 T cell receptor beta chains below, sequenced in a study of T cell repertoires in cytomegalovirus infection. TCRdb passed the reads through MiXCR, listing each CDR3 protein once. The table has about 180,000 distinct CDR3 sequences, around 14% seen once. The material sequenced was PBMCs. These receptors originate from a human donor in good health (CMV status not recorded). Some clones in this sample may be carry-over from other donors' samples.

The rearrangement joins TRBV2 to TRBJ2-1; D is unresolved. Per germline, CDR1 SNHLY and CDR2 FYNNEI. This CDR3 region has 15 residues. Trimming stripped 7 bases from V and 4 bases from J, with 17 bases between. The CDR3 DNA sequence: TGTGCCAGCACCGCCGTTGGGGTAATGTACAATGAGCAGTTCTTC. Translation: CASTAVGVMYNEQFF. Full variable domain (outside the CDR3, taken from reference TRBV2 and TRBJ2-1): EPEVTQTPSHQVTQMGQEVILRCVPISNHLYFYWYRQILGQKVEFLVSFYNNEISEKSEIFDDQFSVERPDGSNFTLKIRSTKLEDSAMYFCASTAVGVMYNEQFFGPGTRLTVL.

In this sample, this clonotype turned up a few times. The chain uses TRBV6-1 and TRBJ1-1; 10 bases line up with TRBD1. The germline gives CDR1 MNHNS, CDR2 SASEGT. CDR3 length: 14 amino acids. The V and J ends lost 1 base and 6 bases, in that order; junction bases with no gene match: 2. The CDR3 loop reads CASSEGDRGAEAFF. DNA of the CDR3: TGTGCCAGCAGTGAAGGGGACAGGGGCGCTGAAGCTTTCTTT.

The J gene is TRBJ2-7, the V gene TRBV28; D is ambiguous. V was shortened by 5 bases and J by 1 base, with 6 bases between the two germline ends. The germline V gene encodes CDR1 MDHEN and CDR2 SYDVKM. The CDR3 has 12 amino acids. CDR3 bases: TGTGCCAGCAGTATCCTTTCCTACGAGCAGTACTTC. Translating it yields CASSILSYEQYF.

This clonotype was observed at least ten times. The chain uses TRBV7-6 and TRBJ2-7, with a tentative D call TRBD1 (6 bases). V was pared by 1 base and J by 2 bases, with 9 bases between. The CDR3 covers 14 residues. CDR1 SGHVS and CDR2 FNYEAQ come from the germline V gene. The CDR3 DNA reads as TGTGCCAGCAGCTTAGGGGACACAGCCTACGAGCAGTACTTC. It encodes CASSLGDTAYEQYF. Together with reference TRBV7-6 and TRBJ2-7, the CDR3 gives the full variable domain: GAGVSQSPRYKVTKRGQDVALRCDPISGHVSLYWYRQALGQGPEFLTYFNYEAQQDKSGLPNDRFSAERPEGSISTLTIQRTEQRDSAMYRCASSLGDTAYEQYFGPGTRLTVT.

Many counts were recorded for this clonotype. The chain uses TRBV7-9 and TRBJ2-1; 13 nucleotides line up with TRBD2. CDR3 length: 14 residues. V was clipped by 11 bases and J by 6 bases; unmatched bases: 7. Germline V gene lookup returns CDR1 SEHNR and CDR2 FQNEAQ (reference sequence). DNA of the CDR3: TGTGCCCTGGGGGGACTAGCGGGAATCAATGAGCAGTTCTTC. Amino acid sequence: CALGGLAGINEQFF.

This clonotype was recorded at least ten times. The chain couples TRBV28 to TRBJ1-2; no firm D call. This CDR3 is built from 21 residues. Trimming shortened V by 4 bases and J by 1 base, and 31 bases separated the two germline ends. Germline CDR1 reads MDHEN; CDR2 reads SYDVKM. The CDR3 DNA is TGTGCCAGCAGTTCCGCCGGGTGGGGAGGGCGGCCCTCAACCAATAACTATGGCTACACCTTC. This codes for CASSSAGWGGRPSTNNYGYTF.

Many counts were recorded for this clonotype. This chain links TRBV10-3 with TRBJ2-2; no clear D gene. The V end lost 0 bases, the J end lost 1 base, and 6 bases lay between the germline ends. Germline V gene sequence: CDR1 ENHRY, CDR2 SYGVKD. There are 15 residues in the CDR3. This CDR3 is CAISESKRNTGELFF. CDR3 sequence (DNA): TGTGCCATCAGTGAGTCGAAGCGGAACACCGGGGAGCTGTTTTTT.

In this sample, this clonotype turned up once. A read error may explain this, as a much larger clone is one base away. This chain connects TRBV7-8 to TRBJ2-7; D possibly corresponds to TRBD1 (5 bases). V lost 6 bases, J lost 8 bases, and 11 bases lay in between. This CDR3 spans 11 amino acids. Germline assignment: CDR1 SGHVS and CDR2 FQNEAQ. CDR3 sequence: CASSPSDKQYF. As DNA, the CDR3 is TGTGCCAGCAGTCCCTCGGACAAGCAGTACTTC.

This sequence joins TRBV11-2 and TRBJ2-5, with TRBD1 identical over 7 bases. Germline CDR1 is SGHAT and CDR2 is FQNNGV. The CDR3 contains 15 residues. V was pared by 1 base and J by 3 bases, with 5 bases of the junction left unmatched. DNA of the CDR3: TGTGCCAGCAGCTTAGTCCCCGGGACAGAAGAGACCCAGTACTTC. It is translated as CASSLVPGTEETQYF.

This clonotype was seen only a few times. A junction boundary mismatches the germline segment, possibly from a read error. This rearrangement joins TRBV4-2 to TRBJ2-1; D uncertain. Germline assignment: CDR1 LGHNA and CDR2 YNFKEQ. The CDR3 has 16 amino acids. CDR3: CASRQGIVVVNNEQFF. DNA for the CDR3: TGTGCCAGCAGACAAGGGATAGTAGTTGTCAACAATGAGCAGTTCTTC.

As regards this clonotype: A much larger clone sits a single nucleotide away, making a read error possible. V usage is TRBV7-2 and J usage is TRBJ2-7; D gene unclear. The end of the DNA aligns better with TRBJ2-1, so the J call may be wrong. The CDR3 has 13 amino acids. CDR1 is SGHTA, CDR2 FQGNSA, per germline. CDR3 residues: CASSLRQAYEQFF. The DNA for the CDR3 is TGTGCCAGCAGCTTAAGGCAGGCCTACGAGCAGTTCTTC.

This clonotype was seen ten or more times. The V gene is TRBV7-3, the J gene TRBJ1-1; 9 bases align to TRBD1. In germline, CDR1 is SGHTA, CDR2 FQGTGA. The CDR3 has 14 amino acids. With V trimmed by 4 bases and J by 5 bases, 5 bases remained unmatched. This CDR3 reads CASSSTGGNTEAFF. In DNA, the CDR3 is TGTGCCAGCAGCTCCACAGGGGGCAATACTGAAGCTTTCTTT.

This clonotype was seen repeatedly, ten times or more. CDR3 amino acids: CSALGQFHSEAFF. Written as DNA, the CDR3 is TGCAGTGCACTGGGACAGTTCCACTCTGAAGCTTTCTTT. V gene TRBV20-1 combines with J gene TRBJ1-1; 7 nucleotides line up with TRBD1. Per the germline V gene, CDR1 is DFQATT and CDR2 is SNEGSKA (reference sequence). The CDR3 runs 13 residues. V lost 6 bases and J lost 6; bases outside the gene matches: 10.

This clonotype was seen more than once but under ten times. The rearrangement uses TRBV5-1 and TRBJ2-7; D might be TRBD1 or TRBD2, each matching 5 bases. The V end lost 0 bases, the J end lost 7 bases, and 14 bases lay between the germline ends. Germline V gene data show CDR1 as SGHRS and CDR2 as YFSETQ. This CDR3 region has 14 residues. This chain's CDR3 is CASSLEGPHGEQYF. CDR3 in DNA: TGCGCCAGCAGCTTGGAGGGACCCCACGGGGAGCAGTACTTC.

This clonotype was found once. Here the CDR3 reads CASSEGRSNQPQHF. CDR3 sequence (DNA): TGTGCCAGCAGTGAGGGACGGAGCAATCAGCCCCAGCATTTT. V is TRBV27 and J is TRBJ1-5; tentatively, D is TRBD1 (5 bases). Trimming stripped 5 bases from V and 1 base from J, with 9 bases between. Germline V gives CDR1 MNHEY, CDR2 SMNVEV (reference sequence). The CDR3 is 14 residues long.

This clonotype was seen repeatedly, ten times or more. The rearrangement uses TRBV7-3 and TRBJ2-3, with 7 bases identical to TRBD2. The trim removed 5 bases at V and 4 bases at J, leaving 3 bases unmatched. The CDR3 consists of 13 residues. Germline V gives CDR1 SGHTA, CDR2 FQGTGA. This chain's CDR3 is CASSPREADTQYF. CDR3 bases: TGTGCCAGCAGCCCCCGGGAGGCAGATACGCAGTATTTT.

This clonotype was counted at least ten times. The chain links TRBV4-1 to TRBJ2-1, with a possible D match to TRBD1 (5 bases). Trimming removed 0 bases from V and 4 bases from J, with 13 bases in between. The germline V gene has CDR1 MGHRA and CDR2 YSYEKL. This CDR3 comprises 16 residues. The CDR3 DNA is TGCGCCAGCAGCCAAGATGAGGACACAGTATACAATGAGCAGTTCTTC. Protein sequence: CASSQDEDTVYNEQFF.

The chain couples TRBV7-9 to TRBJ2-2; TRBD2 is a possible D gene (6 bases). Germline V lookup: CDR1 SEHNR, CDR2 FQNEAQ (reference sequence). Trimming took 3 bases from V and 5 from J, leaving 10 bases between them. This CDR3 has 14 residues. CDR3 sequence (DNA): TGTGCCAGCAGCTTCTCCGGGACTACCGGGGAGCTGTTTTTT. This sequence encodes CASSFSGTTGELFF.

This clonotype showed up just a few times. This chain joins TRBV28 and TRBJ2-2; D remains unclear. In germline, CDR1 is MDHEN, CDR2 SYDVKM. The V end was cut by 6 bases, the J end by 7 bases, with 21 bases between. This CDR3 comprises 16 residues. In nucleotides, the CDR3 is TGTGCCAGCAGCCCCCCGGTCACGAGGTGGCACGGGGAGCTGTTTTTT. It codes for CASSPPVTRWHGELFF.

The rearrangement uses TRBV12-5 and TRBJ1-2; no clear D. This CDR3 spans 14 amino acids. V was cut by 1 base and J by 2 bases, with 8 bases left in between. In germline, CDR1 is LGHNT, CDR2 FRNRAP. The CDR3, as DNA: TGTGCTAGTGGTTTGGGTCGGGAGAACTATGGCTACACCTTC. Encoded protein: CASGLGRENYGYTF.

This clonotype was picked up a small number of times. The chain employs TRBV29-1 and TRBJ1-2; TRBD1 agrees at 8 bases. With 3 bases clipped from V and 8 bases from J, the junction kept 2 bases outside the gene matches. The CDR3 extends over 11 amino acids. CDR1 and CDR2 from the germline V gene are SQVTM and ANQGSEA. CDR3 in amino acids: CSVEDRDGYTF. CDR3 nucleotide sequence: TGCAGCGTTGAGGACAGGGACGGCTACACCTTC.

This clonotype was observed at least ten times. The chain joins TRBV2 to TRBJ1-3, with 10 positions matching TRBD1. CDR1 SNHLY and CDR2 FYNNEI come from the germline V gene. The CDR3 runs 16 residues. V shed 6 bases, J shed 2 bases, and the junction held 7 bases outside the gene matches. The CDR3: CASRRHGTGAGNTIYF. In DNA, the CDR3 is TGTGCCAGCAGGAGGCATGGGACAGGGGCTGGAAACACCATATATTTT.

In this sample, this clonotype turned up a few times. This chain joins TRBV24-1 and TRBJ2-2, with TRBD1 matching 9 bases. Germline V gene lookup returns CDR1 KGHDR and CDR2 SFDVKD. The junction had 10 bases not matched to a gene; V was cut back by 6 bases and J by 6 bases. The CDR3 length is 16 residues. This CDR3 reads CATSKEQGARAGELFF. CDR3 in DNA: TGTGCCACCAGTAAAGAACAGGGGGCGAGGGCCGGGGAGCTGTTTTTT.

The chain uses TRBV19 and TRBJ2-1, with 11 bases identical to TRBD1. With 7 bases clipped from V and 8 bases from J, the junction kept 13 bases outside the gene matches. Germline lookup yields CDR1 LNHDA and CDR2 SQIVND (reference sequence). The CDR3 runs to 16 residues. The CDR3 protein is CASKPRTGGLHDEQFF. In DNA, the CDR3 is TGTGCCAGTAAACCCCGGACAGGGGGCTTACATGATGAGCAGTTCTTC.

This clonotype was detected only a few times. The DNA for the CDR3 is TGTGCCAGCATAAACGAGCCCTCTGGGGCCAACGTCCTGACTTTC. As protein: CASINEPSGANVLTF. The chain recombines TRBV2 with TRBJ2-6; D not resolved. Germline V CDR1 and CDR2: SNHLY, FYNNEI. Trimming pared 7 bases from V and 0 bases from J, leaving 10 bases between. The CDR3 contains 15 residues.

The table lists this clonotype with many counts. The chain employs TRBV11-2 and TRBJ2-3, with TRBD2 matching over 7 bases. This CDR3 is built from 15 residues. J lost 3 bases, V lost 1 base, and 4 bases had no gene match. Germline CDR1 and CDR2: SGHAT and FQNNGV. As DNA, the CDR3 is TGTGCCAGCAGCTTAGGGGGAGGGTATACAGATACGCAGTATTTT. Protein: CASSLGGGYTDTQYF.

This chain links TRBV5-4 with TRBJ2-1; 10 bases align to TRBD2. Germline trimming cut 0 bases from V and 4 bases from J; bases unmatched to any gene: 4. The CDR3 length is 16 residues. Germline CDR1 reads SGHNT; CDR2 reads YYREEE (reference sequence). The CDR3 protein is CASSLGGLADYNEQFF. CDR3 bases: TGTGCCAGCAGCTTGGGAGGACTAGCGGATTACAATGAGCAGTTCTTC. Drawing the rest from reference TRBV5-4 and TRBJ2-1, the complete variable domain is ETGVTQSPTHLIKTRGQQVTLRCSSQSGHNTVSWYQQALGQGPQFIFQYYREEENGRGNFPPRFSGLQFPNYSSELNVNALELDDSALYLCASSLGGLADYNEQFFGPGTRLTVL.

This clonotype showed up many times. V is TRBV4-1 and J is TRBJ2-1, with D possibly TRBD1 on 5 matching bases. Germline values: CDR1 MGHRA, CDR2 YSYEKL. V lost 4 bases to trimming and J lost 10 bases, with 8 bases between them. The CDR3 spans 11 residues. The CDR3 sequence: CASSRQGEQFF. The CDR3 bases are TGCGCCAGCAGCCGGCAGGGCGAGCAGTTCTTC.

This chain uses TRBV20-1 with TRBJ2-3; D possibly corresponds to TRBD2 (6 bases). Trimming took off 1 base at V and 2 bases at J, with 10 bases between the two ends. Germline CDR1 reads DFQATT; CDR2 reads SNEGSKA (reference sequence). The CDR3 extends over 14 amino acids. The CDR3 sequence is CSARVSGSTDTQYF. Written as DNA, the CDR3 is TGCAGTGCTAGAGTTAGCGGATCCACAGATACGCAGTATTTT.

This clonotype was seen repeatedly, ten times or more. The chain carries TRBV7-6 and TRBJ2-2, with D possibly matching TRBD2 (5 bases). V gave up 5 bases and J gave up 7 bases, with 23 bases separating them. The CDR3 length is 17 residues. CDR1 and CDR2 (germline): SGHVS, FNYEAQ. The CDR3 DNA sequence: TGTGCCAGCAGCCCACGTAGGAGCGGAGCCTTACTCGGGGAGCTGTTTTTT. Translation gives CASSPRRSGALLGELFF.

The chain's CDR3 is CATSTLAEEKLFF. The DNA of the CDR3 is TGTGCCACCAGCACCCTGGCGGAAGAAAAACTGTTTTTT. The chain couples TRBV15 to TRBJ1-4; D ambiguous. The CDR3 spans 13 residues. Germline loops: CDR1 LNHNV, CDR2 YYDKDF (reference sequence). V was trimmed by 4 bases and J by 8 bases, leaving 11 bases between them. The full variable domain, rest sourced from reference TRBV15 and TRBJ1-4, is DAMVIQNPRYQVTQFGKPVTLSCSQTLNHNVMYWYQQKSSQAPKLLFHYYDKDFNNEADTPDNFQSRRPNTSFCFLDIRSPGLGDTAMYLCATSTLAEEKLFFGSGTQLSVL.

V and J are TRBV5-1 and TRBJ1-4; D not resolved. Germline CDR1 reads SGHRS; CDR2 reads YFSETQ. This CDR3 has 15 amino acids. V was cut by 7 bases and J by 8 bases, with 21 bases left in between. CDR3 loop: CASATLGREGEKLFF. In DNA form, the CDR3 reads TGCGCCAGCGCAACCTTAGGGAGGGAAGGCGAAAAACTGTTTTTT.